These 6 T cell receptor beta chains came from one sample sequenced in a study of blood T cells in healthy people across ages. Then a second PCR, running about 7 to 11 cycles, was carried out with a sample-barcoded 5' primer and a J-beta primer mix. MiXCR, applied by TCRdb to the 5' RACE reads, yields one record per CDR3 protein. The sample carries 850,000 to 950,000 distinct CDR3 sequences, under 35% recorded once. What was sequenced was blood. The receptors here all came from an elderly woman in good health.

This clonotype was seen repeatedly, ten times or more. The chain has TRBV12-3 or TRBV12-4 and TRBJ2-3, with D hard to call. V was pared by 1 base and J by 4 bases, with 9 bases between. This CDR3 comprises 14 residues. The CDR3 region has the DNA TGTGCCAGCAGTTTAGGGGCGGTCCCAGATACGCAGTATTTT. Amino acid sequence: CASSLGAVPDTQYF.

At least ten counts were recorded for this clonotype. The chain has TRBV7-9 and TRBJ2-5; TRBD1 aligns across 9 bases. Germline V CDR1 and CDR2: SEHNR, FQNEAQ (reference sequence). This CDR3 region has 16 residues. V trimming: 5 bases; J trimming: 5 bases; junction bases outside the gene matches: 12. The CDR3 bases are TGTGCCAGCAGCCCTTCCTGGACAGGGGCACCCGAGACCCAGTACTTC. Translation: CASSPSWTGAPETQYF.

This clonotype has just a few counts. This sequence joins TRBV24-1 and TRBJ2-3; D is perhaps TRBD2 (6 bases). Germline values: CDR1 KGHDR, CDR2 SFDVKD. The V and J ends lost 10 bases and 3 bases respectively, with 13 bases between them. The CDR3 spans 13 residues. The CDR3 loop is CATGDGGTDTQYF. The CDR3 DNA follows: TGTGCCACGGGGGACGGGGGAACAGATACGCAGTATTTT.

This clonotype was recorded many times. The genes are TRBV5-1 and TRBJ2-5, with 10 bases matching TRBD2. The CDR3 loop spans 18 amino acids. Germline values: CDR1 SGHRS, CDR2 YFSETQ. The J segment lost 0 bases and the V segment lost 0 bases, leaving 8 bases of the junction unmatched. CDR3 sequence reads: CASSLAIAGGLYQETQYF. The CDR3 region has the DNA TGCGCCAGCAGCTTGGCGATAGCGGGGGGTCTGTACCAAGAGACCCAGTACTTC.

V usage is TRBV6-1 and J usage is TRBJ2-7; no clear D gene. The DNA end is a closer match to TRBJ2-5, so the J assignment may be wrong. The CDR3 totals 12 residues. Germline CDR1 is MNHNS and CDR2 is SASEGT. CDR3 nucleotides: TGTGCCAGCAGTTTCCTAGAGGAGACCCAGTACTTC. This gives the protein CASSFLEETQYF.

About this clonotype itself: A much bigger clone sits one base away, suggesting this may be a read error. The gene calls are TRBV6-2 or TRBV6-3 and TRBJ2-1; D possibly corresponds to TRBD2 (7 bases). Germline V CDR1 and CDR2: MNHEY, SVGEGT. CDR3 length: 15 residues. The CDR3: CASSRPGGPYTEQFF. As DNA, the CDR3 is TGTGCCAGCAGTCGACCGGGGGGCCCTTACACTGAGCAGTTCTTC.